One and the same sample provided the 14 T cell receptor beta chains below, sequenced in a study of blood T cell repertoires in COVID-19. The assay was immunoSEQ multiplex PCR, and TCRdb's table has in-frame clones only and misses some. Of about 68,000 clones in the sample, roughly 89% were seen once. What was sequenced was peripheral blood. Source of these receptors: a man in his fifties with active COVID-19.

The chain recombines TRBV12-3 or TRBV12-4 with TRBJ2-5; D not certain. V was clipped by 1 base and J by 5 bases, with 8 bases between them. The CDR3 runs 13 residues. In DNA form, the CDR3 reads TGTGCCAGCAGTTTAGTTAGTTGGGAGACCCAGTACTTC. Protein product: CASSLVSWETQYF.

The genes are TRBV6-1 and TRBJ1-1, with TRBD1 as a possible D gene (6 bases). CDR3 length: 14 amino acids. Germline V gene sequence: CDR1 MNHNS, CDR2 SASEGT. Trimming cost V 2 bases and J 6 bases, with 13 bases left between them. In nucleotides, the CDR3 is TGTGCCAGCAGTGAATTGTGGCAGGGGTCTGAAGCTTTCTTT. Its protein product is CASSELWQGSEAFF.

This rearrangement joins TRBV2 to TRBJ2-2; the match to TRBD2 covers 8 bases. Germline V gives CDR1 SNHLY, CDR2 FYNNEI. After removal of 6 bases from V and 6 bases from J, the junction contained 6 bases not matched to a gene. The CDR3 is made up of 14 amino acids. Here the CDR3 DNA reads TGTGCCAGCAGGGGTGGACTAGCTTCCGGGGAGCTGTTTTTT. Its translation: CASRGGLASGELFF. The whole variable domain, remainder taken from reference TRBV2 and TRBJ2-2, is EPEVTQTPSHQVTQMGQEVILRCVPISNHLYFYWYRQILGQKVEFLVSFYNNEISEKSEIFDDQFSVERPDGSNFTLKIRSTKLEDSAMYFCASRGGLASGELFFGEGSRLTVL.

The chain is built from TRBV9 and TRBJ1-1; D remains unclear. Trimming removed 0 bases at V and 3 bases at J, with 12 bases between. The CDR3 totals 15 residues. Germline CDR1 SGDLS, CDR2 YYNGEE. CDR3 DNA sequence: TGTGCCAGCAGCGTAGGGCCAGACATATACACTGAAGCTTTCTTT. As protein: CASSVGPDIYTEAFF.

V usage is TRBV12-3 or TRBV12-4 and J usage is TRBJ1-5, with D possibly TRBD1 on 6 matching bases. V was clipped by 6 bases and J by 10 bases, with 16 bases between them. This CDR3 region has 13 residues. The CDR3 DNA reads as TGTGCCAGCAGCTCCGACAGGTTCGAACCCCAGCATTTT. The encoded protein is CASSSDRFEPQHF.

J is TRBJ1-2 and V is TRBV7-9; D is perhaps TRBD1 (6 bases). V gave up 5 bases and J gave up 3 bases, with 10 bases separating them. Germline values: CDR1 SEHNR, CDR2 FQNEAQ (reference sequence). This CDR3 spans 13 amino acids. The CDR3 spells CASSPDSDYGYTF. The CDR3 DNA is TGTGCCAGCAGCCCGGACAGTGACTATGGCTACACCTTC.

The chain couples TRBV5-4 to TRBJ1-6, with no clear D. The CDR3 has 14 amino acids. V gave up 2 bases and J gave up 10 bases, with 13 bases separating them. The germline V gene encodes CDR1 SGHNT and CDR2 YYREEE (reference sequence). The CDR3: CASSLPHRESPLHF. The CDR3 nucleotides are TGTGCCAGCAGCTTACCCCATCGGGAGTCACCCCTCCACTTT.

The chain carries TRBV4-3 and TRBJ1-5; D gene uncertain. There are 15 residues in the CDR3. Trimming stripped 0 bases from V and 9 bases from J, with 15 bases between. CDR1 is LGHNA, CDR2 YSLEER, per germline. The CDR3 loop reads CASSQDAGARGPQHF. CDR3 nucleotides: TGCGCCAGCAGCCAAGATGCGGGAGCAAGAGGGCCCCAGCATTTT.

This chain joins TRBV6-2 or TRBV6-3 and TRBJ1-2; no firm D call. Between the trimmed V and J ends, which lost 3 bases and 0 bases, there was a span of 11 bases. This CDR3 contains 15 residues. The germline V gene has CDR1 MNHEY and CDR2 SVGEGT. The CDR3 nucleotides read TGTGCCAGCAGTTATCGGCGACTTGCTAACTATGGCTACACCTTC. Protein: CASSYRRLANYGYTF.

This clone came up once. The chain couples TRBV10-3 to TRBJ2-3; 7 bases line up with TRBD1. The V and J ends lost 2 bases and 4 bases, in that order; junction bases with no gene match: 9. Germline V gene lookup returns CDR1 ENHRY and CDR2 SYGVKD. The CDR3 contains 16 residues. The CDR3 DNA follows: TGTGCCATCAGTGAGCTCAAGACTACAGGGGCAGATACGCAGTATTTT. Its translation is CAISELKTTGADTQYF.

The CDR3 region is CASSVDSITETQYF. The CDR3 DNA follows: TGTGCCAGCAGCGTAGATAGCATTACTGAGACCCAGTACTTC. The V and J genes are TRBV9 and TRBJ2-5; no firm D call. Germline CDR1 reads SGDLS; CDR2 reads YYNGEE. V shed 0 bases and J shed 5 bases, with 11 bases lying between them. The CDR3 consists of 14 residues.

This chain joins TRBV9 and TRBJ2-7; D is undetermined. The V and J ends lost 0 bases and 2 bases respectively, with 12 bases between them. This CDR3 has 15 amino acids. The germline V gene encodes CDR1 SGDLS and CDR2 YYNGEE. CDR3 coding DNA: TGTGCCAGCAGCGTAGCCCCGGAGTTCACCTACGAGCAGTACTTC. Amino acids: CASSVAPEFTYEQYF.

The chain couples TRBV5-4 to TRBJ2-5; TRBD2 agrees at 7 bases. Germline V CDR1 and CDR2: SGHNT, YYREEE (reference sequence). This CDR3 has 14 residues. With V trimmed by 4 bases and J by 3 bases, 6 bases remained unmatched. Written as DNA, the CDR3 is TGTGCCAGCAGCAAACCGGGGGGTGAAGAGACCCAGTACTTC. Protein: CASSKPGGEETQYF.

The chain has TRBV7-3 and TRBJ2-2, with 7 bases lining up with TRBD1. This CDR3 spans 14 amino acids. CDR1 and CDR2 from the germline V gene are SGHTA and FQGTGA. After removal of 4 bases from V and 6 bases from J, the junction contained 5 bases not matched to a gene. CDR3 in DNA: TGTGCCAGCAGCTCGATAACAGGGGCCGGGGAGCTGTTTTTT. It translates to CASSSITGAGELFF.